These T cell receptor beta chains were read from a single sample in a study of STAT5B mutations in CD4+ large granular lymphocyte leukemia. Profiled with immunoSEQ multiplex PCR; TCRdb holds only in-frame clones, not every one. The sample lists about 21,000 clones, over 70% occurring once. The specimen was CD4+ T cells from blood buffy coats. The receptors come from a human donor in good health. The CDR3 runs from the conserved cysteine through the conserved F or W. A D gene is named only where the DNA matches it firmly. Clone size, where shown, is once, few, many, or a class for clones that have expanded.

v_call,d_call,clone_size,j_call,cdr3_nt,cdr3_aa
TRBV27,NA,NA,TRBJ2-7,TGTGCCAGCAGTTTGACTAGTTCGACCTACGAGCAGTACTTC,CASSLTSSTYEQYF
TRBV6-5,TRBD2,NA,TRBJ2-1,TGTGCCAGCAGTTACTCGGGACTAGCGGGAGGTAGTGAGCAGTTCTTC,CASSYSGLAGGSEQFF
TRBV6-5,NA,NA,TRBJ2-5,TGTGCCAGCAGTTACTCGACAGTGAGGGACTCCCAGTACTTC,CASSYSTVRDSQYF
TRBV7-2,NA,NA,TRBJ1-5,TGTGCCAGCAGCTCCTACGGCGGTCCCCAGCATTTT,CASSSYGGPQHF
TRBV18,TRBD1,NA,TRBJ1-2,TGTGCCAGCTCACCAAACGGACAGGGTGGCGGCTACACCTTC,CASSPNGQGGGYTF
TRBV4-1,NA,NA,TRBJ1-2,TGCGCCAGCAGCCAACCCACAGGGAAGAACTATGGCTACACCTTC,CASSQPTGKNYGYTF
TRBV6-5,NA,few,TRBJ1-2,TGTGCCAGCAGTCGCTCGGCAGGGACTAACTATGGCTACACCTTC,CASSRSAGTNYGYTF
TRBV27,NA,NA,TRBJ1-3,TGTGCCAGCAGTTTCAGGGAACCTAACTCTGGAAACACCATATATTTT,CASSFREPNSGNTIYF
TRBV7-9,TRBD1,NA,TRBJ2-7,TGTGCCAGCAGCTTAGAACAGGGGAACTACGAGCAGTACTTC,CASSLEQGNYEQYF
TRBV5-6,NA,NA,TRBJ2-4,TGTGCCAGCAGCTCGCGGACATTGAGCCTAGCCAAAAACATTCAGTACTTC,CASSSRTLSLAKNIQYF